This passage covers 10 T cell receptor beta chains from one sample sequenced in a study of cytomegalovirus exposure and HLA in healthy donors. A multiplex PCR was run with 60 Vbeta primers and 13 Jbeta primers. Generated by immunoSEQ multiplex PCR, the TCRdb table keeps only in-frame clones and is missing some. The table lists 150,000 to 200,000 clones, nearly 80% of them singletons. The material sequenced was PBMCs. These receptors were collected from a woman aged 25-40 years in good health and CMV-seropositive.

The chain uses TRBV2 and TRBJ2-7; TRBD1 aligns across 9 bases. CDR1 is SNHLY and CDR2 is FYNNEI in the germline V gene. The CDR3 is 14 amino acids. J gave up 6 bases and V 7 bases, and 10 bases lay outside the gene matches. As DNA, the CDR3 is TGTGCCAGCAACAGCCTCGGGACAGGGCTCGAGCAGTACTTC. As protein: CASNSLGTGLEQYF. Filled out from reference TRBV2 and TRBJ2-7, the complete variable domain reads EPEVTQTPSHQVTQMGQEVILRCVPISNHLYFYWYRQILGQKVEFLVSFYNNEISEKSEIFDDQFSVERPDGSNFTLKIRSTKLEDSAMYFCASNSLGTGLEQYFGPGTRLTVT.

The chain recombines TRBV4-2 with TRBJ2-7; possibly TRBD2 for D (6 bases). Between the trimmed V and J ends, which lost 8 bases and 4 bases, there was a span of 18 bases. The CDR3 length is 14 residues. Germline CDR1 and CDR2: LGHNA and YNFKEQ. CDR3 nucleotide sequence: TGTGCCAGCGCCGAGGAACAGGAGGGGTACGAGCAGTACTTC. It codes for CASAEEQEGYEQYF.

This sequence joins TRBV27 and TRBJ2-5; 12 bases are shared with TRBD1. Germline lookup yields CDR1 MNHEY and CDR2 SMNVEV (reference sequence). Germline trimming cut 8 bases from V and 5 bases from J; bases unmatched to any gene: 3. The CDR3 is made up of 13 amino acids. Here the CDR3 reads CASRDRGRETQYF. The CDR3 DNA follows: TGTGCCAGCCGGGACAGGGGGCGGGAGACCCAGTACTTC.

J is TRBJ1-5 and V is TRBV4-2; TRBD1 is a possible D gene (5 bases). The CDR3 covers 14 residues. V lost 1 base, J lost 7 bases, and 11 bases lay in between. Germline V CDR1 and CDR2: LGHNA, YNFKEQ. In nucleotides, the CDR3 is TGTGCCAGCAGCCAAGGGGGGGAAGCCCAGCCCCAGCATTTT. This gives the protein CASSQGGEAQPQHF.

The chain couples TRBV10-3 to TRBJ2-7; tentatively, D is TRBD1 (6 bases). V was trimmed by 7 bases and J by 0 bases, leaving 13 bases between them. The CDR3 consists of 14 residues. The germline V gene has CDR1 ENHRY and CDR2 SYGVKD. CDR3 nucleotide sequence: TGTGCCATCAATGGACGACAGGCCTCCTACGAGCAGTACTTC. This sequence encodes CAINGRQASYEQYF.

The chain couples TRBV7-9 to TRBJ2-5; the D is unclear. CDR1 is SEHNR, CDR2 FQNEAQ, per germline (reference sequence). Between the trimmed V and J ends, which lost 5 bases and 0 bases, there was a span of 7 bases. The CDR3 runs 13 residues. The CDR3 loop reads CASSPYYQETQYF. DNA for the CDR3: TGTGCCAGCAGCCCATACTACCAAGAGACCCAGTACTTC.

CDR3 bases: TGTGCCAGCAGCTTAGGCACAGGGCGGGAGACCCAGTACTTC. Its translation is CASSLGTGRETQYF. The genes are TRBV7-2 and TRBJ2-5; TRBD1 is a possible D gene (6 bases). V shed 1 base and J shed 5 bases, with 11 bases lying between them. The CDR3 is 14 residues long. The germline V gene encodes CDR1 SGHTA and CDR2 FQGNSA.

The V call is TRBV6-1, the J call TRBJ2-1, with 8 positions matching TRBD2. The CDR3 loop spans 15 amino acids. The J segment lost 2 bases and the V segment lost 3 bases, leaving 3 bases of the junction unmatched. The germline V gene encodes CDR1 MNHNS and CDR2 SASEGT. CDR3 protein: CASSDTSGAYNEQFF. The CDR3 bases are TGTGCCAGCAGTGACACTAGCGGCGCCTACAATGAGCAGTTCTTC.

The chain links TRBV10-3 to TRBJ1-6; 7 bases match TRBD1. The trim removed 0 bases at V and 8 bases at J, leaving 7 bases unmatched. The CDR3 totals 16 residues. Germline V lookup: CDR1 ENHRY, CDR2 SYGVKD. The CDR3 nucleotides read TGTGCCATCAGTGAGTCGACAGGGACAGAAGATTCACCCCTCCACTTT. Translated, it gives CAISESTGTEDSPLHF.

The chain joins TRBV19 to TRBJ1-2; TRBD1 is a possible D gene (6 bases). Trimming took off 5 bases at V and 8 bases at J, with 12 bases between the two ends. Per the germline V gene, CDR1 is LNHDA and CDR2 is SQIVND (reference sequence). The CDR3 loop spans 12 amino acids. For the CDR3, the DNA is TGTGCCAGTAGTCAGGGGCCAGTAGGCTACACCTTC. It yields the protein CASSQGPVGYTF.